This TCR beta chain appears in the sequencing data of a study of T-cell memory formation after mild COVID-19. Germline CDR1 is DFQATT and CDR2 is SNEGSKA (reference sequence). The CDR3 length is 16 residues. The J segment lost 2 bases and the V segment lost 3 bases, leaving 9 bases of the junction unmatched. TCRdb analysed the 5' RACE reads with MiXCR anew, one entry per CDR3 protein. This repertoire shows almost 550,000 distinct CDR3 sequences, around 20% found once; its top ten account for around 12%. This chain links TRBV20-1 with TRBJ2-2; 7 bases agree with TRBD1. Sequenced material: PBMCs or a T cell subset sorted from them (not recorded which). This receptor was obtained from an adult woman who had mild COVID-19 (a few samples of this study predate the infection). Cell type and time point are not known. CDR3 bases: TGCAGTGCTAGTTATTTTCGACAGGGAAACACCGGGGAGCTGTTTTTT. It is translated as CSASYFRQGNTGELFF.